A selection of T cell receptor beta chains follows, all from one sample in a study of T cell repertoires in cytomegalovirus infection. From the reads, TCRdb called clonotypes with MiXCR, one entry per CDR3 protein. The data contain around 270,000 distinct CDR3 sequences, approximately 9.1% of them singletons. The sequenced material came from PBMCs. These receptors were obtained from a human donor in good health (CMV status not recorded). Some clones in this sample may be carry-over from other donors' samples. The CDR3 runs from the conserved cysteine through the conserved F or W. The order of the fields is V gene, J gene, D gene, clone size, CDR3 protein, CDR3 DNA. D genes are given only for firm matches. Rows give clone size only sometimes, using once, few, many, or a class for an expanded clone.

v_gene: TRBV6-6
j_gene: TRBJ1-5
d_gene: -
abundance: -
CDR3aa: CASSQTGASNQPQHF
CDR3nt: TGTGCCAGCAGTCAGACCGGGGCTAGCAATCAGCCCCAGCATTTT

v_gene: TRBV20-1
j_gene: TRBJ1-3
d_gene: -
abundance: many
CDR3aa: CSARVAGDSGNTIYF
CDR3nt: TGCAGTGCTAGAGTTGCAGGGGACTCTGGAAACACCATATATTTT

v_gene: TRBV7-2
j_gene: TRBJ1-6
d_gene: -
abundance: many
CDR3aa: CAVGTSIDSPLHF
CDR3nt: TGTGCGGTAGGGACTTCAATAGATTCACCCCTCCACTTT

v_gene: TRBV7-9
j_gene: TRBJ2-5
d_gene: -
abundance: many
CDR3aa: CASRRGVDSPKETQYF
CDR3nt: TGTGCCAGCAGGCGAGGGGTGGACTCCCCAAAAGAGACCCAGTACTTC

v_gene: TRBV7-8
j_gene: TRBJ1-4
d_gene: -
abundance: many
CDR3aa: CASSLQSGPGGEKLFF
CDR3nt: TGTGCCAGCAGCTTACAGTCGGGACCGGGCGGAGAAAAACTGTTTTTT

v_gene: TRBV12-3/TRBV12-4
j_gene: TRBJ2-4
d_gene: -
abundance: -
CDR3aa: CASTVSGSGNIQYF
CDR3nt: TGTGCCAGCACCGTGAGTGGCTCGGGAAACATTCAGTACTTC

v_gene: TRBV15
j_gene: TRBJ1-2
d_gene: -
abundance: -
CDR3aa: CATSRDLNLNVGYTF
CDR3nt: TGTGCCACCAGCAGAGATTTAAACCTGAACGTGGGCTACACCTTC

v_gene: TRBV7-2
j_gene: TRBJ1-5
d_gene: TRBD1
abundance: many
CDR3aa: CASSFDRAQPQHF
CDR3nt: TGTGCCAGCAGCTTCGACAGGGCTCAGCCCCAGCATTTT

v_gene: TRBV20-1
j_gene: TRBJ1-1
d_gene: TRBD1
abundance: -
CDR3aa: CSAEGQGTFEAFF
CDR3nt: TGCAGTGCCGAGGGACAGGGGACTTTTGAAGCTTTCTTT

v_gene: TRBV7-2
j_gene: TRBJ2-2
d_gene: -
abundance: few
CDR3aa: CASSLVAGTPTGELFF
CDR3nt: TGTGCCAGCAGCTTAGTTGCGGGGACACCGACCGGGGAGCTGTTTTTT

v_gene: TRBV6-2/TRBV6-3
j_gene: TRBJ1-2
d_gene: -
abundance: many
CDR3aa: CASSYAGGNYGYTF
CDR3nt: TGTGCCAGCAGTTACGCAGGTGGTAACTATGGCTACACCTTC

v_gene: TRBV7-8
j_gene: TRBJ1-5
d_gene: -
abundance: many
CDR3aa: CASSLTVAGNQPQHF
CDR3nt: TGTGCCAGCAGCTTAACGGTGGCAGGCAATCAGCCCCAGCATTTT